This note documents a single T cell receptor (beta chain) sequence. The junction does not match germline at one end; this may be a read error. Clones were sequenced by immunoSEQ multiplex PCR, and TCRdb holds only the in-frame ones, with some missing. This table has about 60,000 clones, about 90% appearing once. The data belong to a study of pediatric ulcerative colitis. Material for sequencing was blood. The origin of this receptor is a boy between 10 and 17 years old who was a control in a study of pediatric ulcerative colitis.

Here the CDR3 reads CASTEAGGRKEQYF. The CDR3 bases are TGTGCCAGCACTGAAGCGGGAGGAAGAAAGGAGCAGTACTTC. This sequence joins TRBV6-1 and TRBJ2-7; the match to TRBD2 covers 9 bases. The CDR3 has 14 residues. Germline CDR1 is MNHNS and CDR2 is SASEGT.